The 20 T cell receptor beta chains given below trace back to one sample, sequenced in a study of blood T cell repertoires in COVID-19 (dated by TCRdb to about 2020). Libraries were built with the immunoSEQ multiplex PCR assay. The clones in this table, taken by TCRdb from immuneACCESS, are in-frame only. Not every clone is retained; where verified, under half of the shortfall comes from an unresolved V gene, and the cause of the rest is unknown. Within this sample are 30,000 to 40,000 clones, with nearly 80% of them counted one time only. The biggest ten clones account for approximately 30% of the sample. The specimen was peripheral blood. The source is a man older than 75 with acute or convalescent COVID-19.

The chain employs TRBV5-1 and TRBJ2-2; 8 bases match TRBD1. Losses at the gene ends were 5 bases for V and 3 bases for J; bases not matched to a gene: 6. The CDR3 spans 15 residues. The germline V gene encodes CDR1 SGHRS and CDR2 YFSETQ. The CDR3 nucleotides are TGCGCCAGCAGAACTACAGGGGGTTACACCGGGGAGCTGTTTTTT. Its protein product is CASRTTGGYTGELFF.

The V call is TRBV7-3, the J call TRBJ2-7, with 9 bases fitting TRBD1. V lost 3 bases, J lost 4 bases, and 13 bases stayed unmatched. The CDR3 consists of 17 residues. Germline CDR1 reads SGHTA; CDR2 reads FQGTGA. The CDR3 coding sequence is TGTGCCAGCAGCTTTATAGAAGCGGGACAGGGTACTTACGAGCAGTACTTC. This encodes CASSFIEAGQGTYEQYF.

The CDR3 nucleotides are TGTGCCAGCAGTGAAATTAGCGGTAGTACTAATGAAAAACTGTTTTTT. This codes for CASSEISGSTNEKLFF. V usage is TRBV6-1 and J usage is TRBJ1-4; no definite D call. With 2 bases removed from V and 2 bases from J, the gap between germline ends came to 12 bases. CDR3 length: 16 residues. Germline V gene lookup returns CDR1 MNHNS and CDR2 SASEGT.

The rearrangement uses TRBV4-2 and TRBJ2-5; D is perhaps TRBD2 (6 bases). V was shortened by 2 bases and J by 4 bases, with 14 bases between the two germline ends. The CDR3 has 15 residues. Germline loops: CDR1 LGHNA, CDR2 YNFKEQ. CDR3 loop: CASSQSGGDGETQYF. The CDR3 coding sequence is TGTGCCAGCAGCCAATCCGGCGGGGACGGAGAGACCCAGTACTTC.

The CDR3 reads CASSQDRGSNQPQHF. Written as DNA, the CDR3 is TGTGCCAGCAGCCAAGATAGGGGGAGCAATCAGCCCCAGCATTTT. The chain carries TRBV3-1 (or the pseudogene TRBV3-2) and TRBJ1-5, with D possibly being TRBD1 (6 bases). The CDR3 sequence is 15 residues long. Trimming took 0 bases from V and 1 from J, leaving 7 bases between them. The germline V gene encodes CDR1 LGHDT and CDR2 YNNKEL (reference sequence).

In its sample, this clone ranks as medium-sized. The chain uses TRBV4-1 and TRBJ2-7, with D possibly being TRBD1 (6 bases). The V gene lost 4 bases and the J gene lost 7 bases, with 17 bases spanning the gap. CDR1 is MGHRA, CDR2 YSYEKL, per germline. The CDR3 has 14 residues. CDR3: CASSLNTGIGEQYF. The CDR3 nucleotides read TGCGCCAGCAGCCTAAATACAGGGATTGGGGAGCAGTACTTC.

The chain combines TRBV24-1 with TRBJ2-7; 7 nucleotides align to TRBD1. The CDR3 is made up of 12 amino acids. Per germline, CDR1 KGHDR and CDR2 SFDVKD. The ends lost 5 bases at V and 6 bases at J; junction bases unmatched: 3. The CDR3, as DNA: TGTGCCACCAGTGTACAGGGGCTCGAGCAGTACTTC. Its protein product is CATSVQGLEQYF.

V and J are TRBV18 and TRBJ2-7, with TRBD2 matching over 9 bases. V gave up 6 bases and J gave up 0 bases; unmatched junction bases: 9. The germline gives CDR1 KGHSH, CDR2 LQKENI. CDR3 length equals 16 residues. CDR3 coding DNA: TGTGCCAGCTCCCCAAGGAGCGGGAGGAGCTCCTACGAGCAGTACTTC. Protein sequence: CASSPRSGRSSYEQYF.

Written as DNA, the CDR3 is TGTGCCAGCAGCTTAGGGAGTAGCGGGGATCGCACAGATACGCAGTATTTT. It is translated as CASSLGSSGDRTDTQYF. V is TRBV7-9 and J is TRBJ2-3; 8 bases line up with TRBD2. V shed 1 base, J shed 1 base, and the junction held 7 bases outside the gene matches. The CDR3 contains 17 residues. Germline V gene sequence: CDR1 SEHNR, CDR2 FQNEAQ (reference sequence).

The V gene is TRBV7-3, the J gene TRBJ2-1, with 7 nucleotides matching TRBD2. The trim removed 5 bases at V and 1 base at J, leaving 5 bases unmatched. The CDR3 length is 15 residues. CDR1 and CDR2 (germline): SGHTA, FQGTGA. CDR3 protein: CASSLSSGSYNEQFF. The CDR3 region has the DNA TGTGCCAGCAGCCTTAGTAGCGGGTCCTACAATGAGCAGTTCTTC.

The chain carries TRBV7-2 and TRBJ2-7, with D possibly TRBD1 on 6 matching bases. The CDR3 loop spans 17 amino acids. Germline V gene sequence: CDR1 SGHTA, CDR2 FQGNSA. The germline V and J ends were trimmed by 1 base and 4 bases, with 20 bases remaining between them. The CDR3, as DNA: TGTGCCAGCAGCTTAGTTTTCGATGGACAGACAGTTTACGAGCAGTACTTC. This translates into CASSLVFDGQTVYEQYF.

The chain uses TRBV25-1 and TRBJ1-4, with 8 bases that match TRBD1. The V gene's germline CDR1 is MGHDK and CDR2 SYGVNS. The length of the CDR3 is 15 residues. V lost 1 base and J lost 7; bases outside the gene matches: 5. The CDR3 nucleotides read TGTGCCAGCAGTGAATCGGGGACAGGCCTTGAAAAACTGTTTTTT. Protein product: CASSESGTGLEKLFF.

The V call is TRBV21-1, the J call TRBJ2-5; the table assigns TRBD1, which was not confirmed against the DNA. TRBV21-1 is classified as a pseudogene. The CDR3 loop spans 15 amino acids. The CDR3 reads CASSNGRDYRETQYF. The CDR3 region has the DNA TGTGCCAGCAGCAACGGCAGGGATTATAGAGAGACCCAGTACTTC.

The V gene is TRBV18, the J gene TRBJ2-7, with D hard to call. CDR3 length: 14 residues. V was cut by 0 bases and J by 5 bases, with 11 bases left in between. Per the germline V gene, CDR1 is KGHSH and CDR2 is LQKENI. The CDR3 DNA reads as TGTGCCAGCTCACCACCGGTCCAGCGCCACGAGCAGTACTTC. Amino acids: CASSPPVQRHEQYF.

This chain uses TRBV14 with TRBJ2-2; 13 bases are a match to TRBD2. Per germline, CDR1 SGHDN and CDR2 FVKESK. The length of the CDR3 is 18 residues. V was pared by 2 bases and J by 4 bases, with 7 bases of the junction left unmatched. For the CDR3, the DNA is TGTGCCAGCAGCCAATACGAGGGACTAGCGGGATCCACCGGGGAGCTGTTTTTT. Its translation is CASSQYEGLAGSTGELFF.

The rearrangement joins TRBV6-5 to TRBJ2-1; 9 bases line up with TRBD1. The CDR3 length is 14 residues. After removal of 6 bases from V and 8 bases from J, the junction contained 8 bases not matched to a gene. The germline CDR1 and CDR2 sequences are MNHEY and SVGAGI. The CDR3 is CASSAQGAVDEQFF. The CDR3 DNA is TGTGCCAGCAGCGCACAGGGGGCGGTCGATGAGCAGTTCTTC.

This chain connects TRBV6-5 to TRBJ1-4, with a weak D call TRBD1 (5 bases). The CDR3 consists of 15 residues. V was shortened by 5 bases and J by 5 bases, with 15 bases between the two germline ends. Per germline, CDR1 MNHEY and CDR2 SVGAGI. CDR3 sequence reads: CASSPPGLLNEKLFF. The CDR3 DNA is TGTGCCAGCAGTCCCCCGGGACTGTTGAATGAAAAACTGTTTTTT.

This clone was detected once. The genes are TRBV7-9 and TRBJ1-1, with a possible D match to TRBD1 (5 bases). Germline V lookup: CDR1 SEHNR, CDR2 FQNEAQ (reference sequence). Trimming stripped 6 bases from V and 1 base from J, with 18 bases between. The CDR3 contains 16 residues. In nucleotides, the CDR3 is TGTGCCAGCAGTAACCGGACCCTTAGGGGGAACACTGAAGCTTTCTTT. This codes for CASSNRTLRGNTEAFF. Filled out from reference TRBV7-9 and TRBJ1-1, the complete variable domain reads DTGVSQNPRHKITKRGQNVTFRCDPISEHNRLYWYRQTLGQGPEFLTYFQNEAQLEKSRLLSDRFSAERPKGSFSTLEIQRTEQGDSAMYLCASSNRTLRGNTEAFFGQGTRLTVV.

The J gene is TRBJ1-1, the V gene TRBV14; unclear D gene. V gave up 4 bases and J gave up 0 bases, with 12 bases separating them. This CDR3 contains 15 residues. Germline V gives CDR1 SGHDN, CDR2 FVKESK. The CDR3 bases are TGTGCCAGCAGCCTCACAAGGGAGGTGAACACTGAAGCTTTCTTT. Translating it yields CASSLTREVNTEAFF. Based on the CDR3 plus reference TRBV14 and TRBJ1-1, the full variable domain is EAGVTQFPSHSVIEKGQTVTLRCDPISGHDNLYWYRRVMGKEIKFLLHFVKESKQDESGMPNNRFLAERTGGTYSTLKVQPAELEDSGVYFCASSLTREVNTEAFFGQGTRLTVV.

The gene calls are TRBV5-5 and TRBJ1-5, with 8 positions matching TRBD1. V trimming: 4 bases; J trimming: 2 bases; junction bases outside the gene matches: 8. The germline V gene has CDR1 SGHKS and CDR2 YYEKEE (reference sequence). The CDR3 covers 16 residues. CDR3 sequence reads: CASSREPGQGNQPQHF. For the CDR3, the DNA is TGTGCCAGCAGCCGAGAACCGGGACAGGGCAATCAGCCCCAGCATTTT.